This T cell receptor (beta chain) was recovered during a study of cytomegalovirus exposure and HLA in healthy donors. Study information: Of some 360 genotyped donors, roughly 86% clustered with self-reported Caucasian donors.

Comments on this clone: As yet, its antigen is unknown.

V dropped 2 bases and J dropped 2 bases, with 10 bases sitting between them. From germline, CDR1 is KGHSH and CDR2 LQKENI. The CDR3 is made up of 14 amino acids. Amplification used 60 Vbeta primers and 13 Jbeta primers. Profiled with immunoSEQ multiplex PCR; TCRdb holds only in-frame clones, not every one. This sample has about 120,000 clones, with around 76% found just once. Study results and limitations: About 87% or about 30% of the time was how often most TCR beta V segments were productive, according to an earlier analysis. TCR beta sequences reportedly predicted most subjects' HLA-A and HLA-B alleles accurately.

The TCR comes from a man in his fifties or sixties in good health and CMV-seropositive. The chain is built from TRBV18 and TRBJ2-7; D is undetermined. The specimen sequenced was PBMCs. The CDR3 loop is CASSPTRSTYEQYF. The CDR3 DNA is TGTGCCAGCTCACCAACGAGGAGCACCTACGAGCAGTACTTC.